The 26 T cell receptor beta chains below all came from one sample that was sequenced in a study of T cells in Graves' hyperthyroidism and ophthalmopathy. RNA transcripts were the template for amplifying TCR beta CDR3 regions. During a first-round RT-PCR of the TCR CDR3, the HTBI primer set was used. TCRdb processed the multiplex PCR reads anew with MiXCR; each CDR3 protein has one entry. Of roughly 580,000 distinct CDR3 sequences listed, around 45% are singletons. The material sequenced was peripheral blood or thyroid tissue (not recorded which). All receptors derive from a woman aged 18 to 35 with Graves' hyperthyroidism.

The rearrangement joins TRBV29-1 to TRBJ1-1; D is unclear. The V and J ends lost 8 bases and 0 bases respectively, with 13 bases between them. The CDR3 loop spans 13 amino acids. Per the germline V gene, CDR1 is SQVTM and CDR2 is ANQGSEA. CDR3 bases: TGCAGCTTGGGCGCGGGTATGAACACTGAAGCTTTCTTT. It translates to CSLGAGMNTEAFF.

This clonotype was counted many times. J is TRBJ1-1 and V is TRBV29-1; D ambiguous. Germline CDR1 reads SQVTM; CDR2 reads ANQGSEA. CDR3 length: 12 residues. V was trimmed by 6 bases and J by 1 base, leaving 9 bases between them. The CDR3 loop is CSVVFTNTEAFF. The CDR3 DNA is TGCAGCGTAGTGTTCACGAACACTGAAGCTTTCTTT.

This clonotype was observed at least ten times. The chain joins TRBV2 to TRBJ2-2, with D maybe TRBD2 (6 bases). The germline CDR1 and CDR2 sequences are SNHLY and FYNNEI. The V gene lost 6 bases and the J gene lost 2 bases, with 13 bases spanning the gap. The length of the CDR3 is 15 residues. CDR3 loop: CASRAGTVNTGELFF. Written as DNA, the CDR3 is TGTGCCAGCAGGGCCGGGACTGTAAACACCGGGGAGCTGTTTTTT.

This rearrangement joins TRBV10-3 to TRBJ1-5; no clear D. The length of the CDR3 is 12 residues. Germline assignment: CDR1 ENHRY and CDR2 SYGVKD. The ends were cut back, 3 bases at V and 14 bases at J, with 14 bases in the middle. The CDR3 sequence: CAISDLANYEHF. The DNA of the CDR3 is TGTGCCATCAGTGATCTAGCGAACTACGAGCATTTT.

This clonotype was observed a single time. A junction end diverges from the germline sequence, so it may reflect a read error. This chain connects TRBV7-9 to TRBJ1-5, with 8 positions matching TRBD1. CDR3 length: 16 amino acids. Per germline, CDR1 SEHNR and CDR2 FQNEAQ (reference sequence). The DNA for the CDR3 is TGTGCCAGCAGCATTGGGACAGGAGCTAGCAGTCAGCCCCAGCATTTT. This gives the protein CASSIGTGASSQPQHF.

This chain joins TRBV2 and TRBJ1-2, with no clear D. V lost 2 bases and J 8 bases, leaving 12 bases between the germline ends. Per germline, CDR1 SNHLY and CDR2 FYNNEI. This CDR3 region has 13 residues. In nucleotides, the CDR3 is TGTGCCAGCAGTGAACGGAGGTTATTCGGCTACACCTTC. Its protein is CASSERRLFGYTF.

The rearrangement uses TRBV20-1 and TRBJ2-7; 12 bases map to TRBD2. This CDR3 spans 13 amino acids. V trimming: 5 bases; J trimming: 4 bases; junction bases outside the gene matches: 3. Germline lookup yields CDR1 DFQATT and CDR2 SNEGSKA (reference sequence). The CDR3 DNA follows: TGCAGTGCTGAGACTAGCGGGAGTTACGAGCAGTACTTC. Its translation: CSAETSGSYEQYF.

V and J are TRBV7-9 and TRBJ1-6; 9 bases are shared with TRBD1. This CDR3 spans 15 amino acids. J was trimmed by 6 bases and V by 5 bases; bases with no gene match: 5. Germline V CDR1 and CDR2: SEHNR, FQNEAQ (reference sequence). The DNA of the CDR3 is TGTGCCAGCAGCGCACAGGGACAGGGTAATTCACCCCTCCACTTT. Encoded protein: CASSAQGQGNSPLHF.

This clonotype has at least ten counts. V gene TRBV7-9 combines with J gene TRBJ1-2, with a weak D call TRBD1 (5 bases). Trimming took off 3 bases at V and 7 bases at J, with 12 bases between the two ends. The germline V gene has CDR1 SEHNR and CDR2 FQNEAQ (reference sequence). The CDR3 sequence is 13 residues long. The CDR3 DNA sequence: TGTGCCAGCAGCTTCGACGGTCAGGGTGGCTACACCTTC. Translation: CASSFDGQGGYTF. The complete variable domain, with remaining parts taken from reference TRBV7-9 and TRBJ1-2, reads DTGVSQNPRHKITKRGQNVTFRCDPISEHNRLYWYRQTLGQGPEFLTYFQNEAQLEKSRLLSDRFSAERPKGSFSTLEIQRTEQGDSAMYLCASSFDGQGGYTFGSGTRLTVV.

This clonotype was counted between two and nine times. The chain carries TRBV7-2 and TRBJ1-4, with D unclear. V was trimmed by 5 bases and J by 14 bases, leaving 21 bases between them. The germline CDR1 and CDR2 sequences are SGHTA and FQGNSA. The CDR3 sequence is 14 residues long. The CDR3 coding sequence is TGTGCCAGCAGCCCATGGACCGGAAAGGTGATGCTGTTTTTT. Translated: CASSPWTGKVMLFF.

This clonotype has a single count. A read error may account for a junction end that differs from germline. V is TRBV6-4 and J is TRBJ2-5; TRBD2 is a possible D gene (5 bases). The germline V gene encodes CDR1 MRHNA and CDR2 SNTAGT. The CDR3 runs to 11 residues. CDR3 residues: CASRDSGTQYF. The CDR3 nucleotides read TGTGCCAGCAGGGACTCTGGGACCCAGTACTTC.

The chain carries TRBV6-1 and TRBJ1-6, with a possible D match to TRBD1 (5 bases). The CDR3 consists of 15 residues. V lost 8 bases, J lost 0 bases, and 11 bases lay in between. Germline values: CDR1 MNHNS, CDR2 SASEGT. DNA of the CDR3: TGTGCCAGCCGGGGGGGGAGCTCCTATAATTCACCCCTCCACTTT. This encodes CASRGGSSYNSPLHF.

This clonotype has just a few counts. The V and J genes are TRBV20-1 and TRBJ1-2, with D unresolved. V dropped 6 bases and J dropped 8 bases, with 13 bases sitting between them. This CDR3 spans 11 amino acids. Germline V CDR1 and CDR2: DFQATT, SNEGSKA (reference sequence). In nucleotides, the CDR3 is TGCAGTGCGACGACCGTGGCAGGCTACACCTTC. This gives the protein CSATTVAGYTF.

V is TRBV10-3 and J is TRBJ2-6, with D perhaps TRBD2 (5 bases). From germline, CDR1 is ENHRY and CDR2 SYGVKD. The CDR3 has 17 residues. The V and J ends lost 8 bases and 4 bases respectively, with 21 bases between them. The CDR3: CAIEEGPRVYGANVLTF. The CDR3 DNA reads as TGTGCCATCGAAGAAGGGCCGAGGGTCTACGGGGCCAACGTCCTGACTTTC.

In this sample, this clonotype turned up a few times. The chain combines TRBV12-3 or TRBV12-4 with TRBJ1-4; D remains ambiguous. V lost 2 bases and J lost 5, with 9 bases in between. CDR3 size: 14 residues. In DNA, the CDR3 is TGTGCCAGCAGTTTATACAGCCCCAATGAAAAACTGTTTTTT. Translating it yields CASSLYSPNEKLFF.

CDR3: CASSIWGAGATEAFF. The CDR3 bases are TGTGCCAGTAGTATATGGGGGGCTGGGGCCACTGAAGCTTTCTTT. The chain employs TRBV19 and TRBJ1-1; tentatively, D is TRBD1 (6 bases). The V gene lost 2 bases and the J gene lost 4 bases, with 14 bases spanning the gap. Germline CDR1 is LNHDA and CDR2 is SQIVND (reference sequence). This CDR3 comprises 15 residues.

V usage is TRBV7-2 and J usage is TRBJ2-7, with D possibly being TRBD2 (5 bases). The CDR3 covers 16 residues. Per germline, CDR1 SGHTA and CDR2 FQGNSA. The germline V and J ends were trimmed by 6 bases and 2 bases, with 20 bases remaining between them. CDR3 sequence reads: CASSLYSGAGAYEQYF. The DNA for the CDR3 is TGTGCCAGCAGTCTCTACTCAGGTGCGGGTGCCTACGAGCAGTACTTC.

This clonotype was found many times. V and J are TRBV7-8 and TRBJ1-5; unclear D gene. Trimming stripped 0 bases from V and 0 bases from J, with 3 bases between. Looked up from germline, CDR1 is SGHVS and CDR2 is FQNEAQ. The CDR3 sequence is 14 residues long. The CDR3 loop reads CASSLAFSNQPQHF. The DNA of the CDR3 is TGTGCCAGCAGCTTAGCCTTTAGCAATCAGCCCCAGCATTTT. Complete variable domain (other parts from reference TRBV7-8 and TRBJ1-5): GAGVSQSPRYKVAKRGQDVALRCDPISGHVSLFWYQQALGQGPEFLTYFQNEAQLDKSGLPSDRFFAERPEGSVSTLKIQRTQQEDSAVYLCASSLAFSNQPQHFGDGTRLSIL.

This clonotype came up many times. The chain carries TRBV15 and TRBJ1-3, with TRBD1 matching over 9 bases. The germline gives CDR1 LNHNV, CDR2 YYDKDF (reference sequence). This CDR3 contains 17 residues. The V and J ends lost 4 bases and 0 bases, in that order; junction bases with no gene match: 7. The CDR3 reads CATSIGQGRFSGNTIYF. CDR3 sequence (DNA): TGTGCCACCAGCATTGGACAGGGGCGCTTCTCTGGAAACACCATATATTTT.

The V and J genes are TRBV20-1 and TRBJ2-5, with D perhaps assigned TRBD1 or TRBD2 (5 bases each). This CDR3 is built from 15 residues. Trimming stripped 0 bases from V and 1 base from J, with 12 bases between. From germline, CDR1 is DFQATT and CDR2 SNEGSKA (reference sequence). The CDR3 DNA is TGCAGTGCTAGAGATTCGGGGACCGCCCAAGAGACCCAGTACTTC. It codes for CSARDSGTAQETQYF.

This clonotype was observed once. The chain joins TRBV29-1 to TRBJ1-2, with 8 bases that match TRBD1. Germline trimming cut 5 bases from V and 4 bases from J; bases unmatched to any gene: 3. The germline CDR1 and CDR2 sequences are SQVTM and ANQGSEA. The CDR3 loop spans 12 amino acids. The CDR3 here is CSVTGTGYGYTF. The CDR3 DNA reads as TGCAGCGTTACCGGGACAGGCTATGGCTACACCTTC.

This clonotype appeared many times. The CDR3 protein is CASSLDGNTGELFF. In DNA, the CDR3 is TGTGCCAGCAGTCTCGACGGGAACACCGGGGAGCTGTTTTTT. The chain employs TRBV6-5 and TRBJ2-2; D gene uncertain. The length of the CDR3 is 14 residues. Germline CDR1 reads MNHEY; CDR2 reads SVGAGI. V shed 5 bases and J shed 1 base, with 8 bases lying between them.

The chain carries TRBV10-3 and TRBJ1-6, with 9 bases matching TRBD1. Germline V gives CDR1 ENHRY, CDR2 SYGVKD. V lost 7 bases, J lost 10 bases, and 11 bases stayed unmatched. There are 15 residues in the CDR3. CDR3 nucleotides: TGTGCCATCAACCGGGACAGGGTTCTGGAGTCACCCCTCCACTTT. As protein: CAINRDRVLESPLHF.

Of note for this clonotype: This could be a read error, since a much larger clone is one nucleotide away. J is TRBJ1-4 and V is TRBV5-8; TRBD1 matches at 7 bases. The CDR3 covers 13 residues. Trimming at V came to 1 base and at J to 7 bases, leaving 1 base not matched to a gene. Germline CDR1 reads SGHTS; CDR2 reads YDEGEE. CDR3 nucleotide sequence: TGTGCCAGCAGCTTGAGGACAGGTGAAAAACTGTTTTTT. Its translation is CASSLRTGEKLFF. Complete variable domain (other parts from reference TRBV5-8 and TRBJ1-4): EAGVTQSPTHLIKTRGQQATLRCSPISGHTSVYWYQQALGLGLQFLLWYDEGEERNRGNFPPRFSGRQFPNYSSELNVNALELEDSALYLCASSLRTGEKLFFGSGTQLSVL.

The J gene is TRBJ2-7, the V gene TRBV2; no firm D call. CDR1 is SNHLY and CDR2 is FYNNEI in the germline V gene. This CDR3 region has 13 residues. V lost 5 bases to trimming and J lost 0 bases, with 8 bases between them. DNA of the CDR3: TGTGCCAGCAGTTTATGGGGCTCCTACGAGCAGTACTTC. Translating it yields CASSLWGSYEQYF.

The chain links TRBV2 to TRBJ1-6; TRBD1 might be the D (5 bases). The CDR3 has 14 amino acids. The V gene's germline CDR1 is SNHLY and CDR2 FYNNEI. Trimming removed 2 bases from V and 8 bases from J, with 10 bases in between. The CDR3 spells CASSEYRQDSPLHF. The CDR3 nucleotides read TGTGCCAGCAGTGAATACAGGCAGGATTCACCCCTCCACTTT.